This TCR beta chain was sequenced during a study of blood T cell repertoires in COVID-19. Authors' data handling: For nucleated cells, counts were estimated from reference gene primer amplification. Data came from immunoSEQ multiplex PCR; TCRdb stores just in-frame clones and leaves some out. V, J and clone size reflect that table, while D and trimming were determined from the DNA. The sample has fewer than 400,000 clones; under 90% are singletons. The CDR3 has 15 residues. V was cut by 6 bases and J by 4 bases, with 15 bases left in between. The germline gives CDR1 LNHDA, CDR2 SQIVND (reference sequence).

This clonotype originated in a man in his sixties who had recovered from COVID-19. This chain uses TRBV19 with TRBJ1-4, with D tentatively TRBD1 (6 bases). The sample consisted of PBMCs or T cells enriched from blood (not recorded which). CDR3 protein: CASSARGQFNEKLFF. For the CDR3, the DNA is TGTGCCAGTAGCGCCAGGGGCCAATTTAATGAAAAACTGTTTTTT.